The 27 T cell receptor beta chains below all came from one sample that was sequenced in a study of somatic mutations in cytotoxic T cells in rheumatoid arthritis. The data were produced by immunoSEQ multiplex PCR, yet TCRdb's version contains in-frame clones alone and is incomplete. The table has around 12,000 clones, 80% seen once. Sequences were obtained from CD8+ T cells sorted from blood. The receptor source for this set is a man over 45 in good health.

The chain links TRBV9 to TRBJ2-1; D is undetermined. Per the germline V gene, CDR1 is SGDLS and CDR2 is YYNGEE. CDR3 size: 15 residues. Trimming took 0 bases from V and 5 from J, leaving 12 bases between them. DNA of the CDR3: TGTGCCAGCAGCGTAGTGGTTCAGGAAAACAATGAGCAGTTCTTC. Protein: CASSVVVQENNEQFF.

The chain employs TRBV19 and TRBJ2-5, with no clear D. Trimming removed 3 bases at V and 5 bases at J, with 10 bases between. This CDR3 has 13 residues. Germline V CDR1 and CDR2: LNHDA, SQIVND (reference sequence). CDR3 protein: CASSISGGETQYF. The CDR3, as DNA: TGTGCCAGTAGTATTTCGGGTGGGGAGACCCAGTACTTC.

The rearrangement links TRBV6-6 to TRBJ2-1; D is possibly TRBD2 (8 bases). Germline values: CDR1 MNHNY, CDR2 SVGAGI (reference sequence). V was cut by 5 bases and J by 8 bases, with 19 bases left in between. The CDR3 is 15 residues long. The CDR3 loop reads CASSTGLDGTDEQFF. DNA for the CDR3: TGTGCCAGCAGTACGGGACTAGATGGGACAGATGAGCAGTTCTTC.

The chain links TRBV7-3 to TRBJ1-3; tentatively, D is TRBD1 (5 bases). Trimming stripped 1 base from V and 0 bases from J, with 7 bases between. Germline-derived CDR1 and CDR2 are SGHTA and FQGTGA. CDR3 length equals 15 residues. The CDR3 DNA reads TGTGCCAGCAGCTTAAACGGGGGCTCTGGAAACACCATATATTTT. This encodes CASSLNGGSGNTIYF.

This clone was seen only a few times. The chain employs TRBV7-9 and TRBJ1-2, with 7 bases lining up with TRBD1. CDR1 and CDR2 (germline): SEHNR, FQNEAQ (reference sequence). The junction had 7 bases not matched to a gene; V was cut back by 6 bases and J by 6 bases. This CDR3 has 13 amino acids. This CDR3 reads CASRETGYDGYTF. CDR3 in DNA: TGTGCCAGCAGGGAGACAGGGTATGATGGCTACACCTTC.

The chain recombines TRBV19 with TRBJ1-1, with 7 bases aligning to TRBD1. V lost 1 base to trimming and J lost 3 bases; unmatched junction nucleotides: 8. The germline V gene has CDR1 LNHDA and CDR2 SQIVND (reference sequence). CDR3 length: 16 amino acids. The CDR3 coding sequence is TGTGCCAGTAGTATAGGGGCCGGGACAGTCCACACTGAAGCTTTCTTT. Residues: CASSIGAGTVHTEAFF. Full variable domain (rest looked up from reference TRBV19 and TRBJ1-1): DGGITQSPKYLFRKEGQNVTLSCEQNLNHDAMYWYRQDPGQGLRLIYYSQIVNDFQKGDIAEGYSVSREKKESFPLTVTSAQKNPTAFYLCASSIGAGTVHTEAFFGQGTRLTVV.

DNA for the CDR3: TGTGCCAGCAGCTCGGGACGGGAAGCCTACAATGAGCAGTTCTTC. As protein: CASSSGREAYNEQFF. The genes are TRBV13 and TRBJ2-1; D could derive from TRBD1 or TRBD2 (5 bases each). This CDR3 contains 15 residues. The germline V gene encodes CDR1 PRHDT and CDR2 FYEKMQ (reference sequence). The germline V and J ends were trimmed by 4 bases and 2 bases, with 12 bases remaining between them.

The chain links TRBV7-8 to TRBJ2-3; 13 positions match TRBD2. Germline values: CDR1 SGHVS, CDR2 FQNEAQ. V gave up 5 bases and J gave up 3 bases; unmatched junction bases: 8. The CDR3 extends over 17 amino acids. The CDR3 here is CASSPPTSGRSTDTQYF. In nucleotides, the CDR3 is TGTGCCAGCAGCCCTCCGACTAGCGGGAGGTCGACAGATACGCAGTATTTT.

This clone was seen a single time. CDR3 DNA: TGTGCCAGCAGCAACCCTGGGGGGTCAGGCTATGGCTACACCTTC. This translates into CASSNPGGSGYGYTF. This chain uses TRBV5-6 with TRBJ1-2; D is perhaps TRBD1 (5 bases). The V end lost 4 bases, the J end lost 4 bases, and 17 bases lay between the germline ends. Germline assignment: CDR1 SGHDT and CDR2 YYEEEE. The CDR3 is 15 residues long.

The CDR3 spells CATGFHRRGQPQHF. The CDR3 DNA reads TGTGCCACCGGCTTTCACCGGAGGGGTCAGCCCCAGCATTTT. This chain joins TRBV25-1 and TRBJ1-5; TRBD1 is a possible D gene (5 bases). Germline lookup yields CDR1 MGHDK and CDR2 SYGVNS. With 10 bases removed from V and 6 bases from J, the gap between germline ends came to 19 bases. There are 14 residues in the CDR3.

The V and J genes are TRBV28 and TRBJ1-2, with TRBD1 as a possible D gene (6 bases). The germline V gene encodes CDR1 MDHEN and CDR2 SYDVKM. This CDR3 contains 12 residues. The CDR3 loop is CAVSGTHYGYTF. The CDR3 bases are TGTGCGGTATCCGGGACACATTATGGCTACACCTTC.

This clone has just one count. V and J are TRBV4-3 and TRBJ2-1; D possibly corresponds to TRBD2 (5 bases). Trimming took 1 base from V and 5 from J, leaving 9 bases between them. The CDR3 is 14 residues long. The germline V gene encodes CDR1 LGHNA and CDR2 YSLEER. CDR3 protein: CASSQGGFDNEQFF. DNA for the CDR3: TGCGCCAGCAGCCAAGGCGGGTTCGACAATGAGCAGTTCTTC.

A single count supports this clone. This chain links TRBV4-1 with TRBJ2-2, with TRBD1 matching over 8 bases. The germline V gene encodes CDR1 MGHRA and CDR2 YSYEKL. The CDR3 runs 15 residues. Unmatched junction bases numbered 1, after V lost 1 base and J lost 3 bases. CDR3 loop: CASSQGTGYTGELFF. DNA of the CDR3: TGCGCCAGCAGCCAAGGGACAGGGTACACCGGGGAGCTGTTTTTT.

The rearrangement joins TRBV25-1 to TRBJ1-1; D call uncertain. This CDR3 contains 13 residues. Trimming stripped 2 bases from V and 3 bases from J, with 7 bases between. Germline CDR1 is MGHDK and CDR2 is SYGVNS. The chain's CDR3 is CASSEPPDTEAFF. CDR3 bases: TGTGCCAGCAGTGAACCCCCAGACACTGAAGCTTTCTTT.

This clone has a handful of counts. CDR3 in DNA: TGCGCCAGCAGACCCTCAGGGTCGAACACTGAAGCTTTCTTT. This translates into CASRPSGSNTEAFF. The J gene is TRBJ1-1, the V gene TRBV4-1; D perhaps matches TRBD1 (5 bases). The CDR3 is 14 residues long. The germline V gene has CDR1 MGHRA and CDR2 YSYEKL. V was trimmed by 6 bases and J by 1 base, leaving 12 bases between them.

This chain joins TRBV5-5 and TRBJ2-7, with 9 nucleotides matching TRBD2. Trimming at V came to 1 base and at J to 3 bases, leaving 5 bases not matched to a gene. The germline CDR1 and CDR2 sequences are SGHKS and YYEKEE (reference sequence). The CDR3 length is 15 residues. For the CDR3, the DNA is TGTGCCAGCAGCTTGACGCTAGCGGGAAACTACGAGCAGTACTTC. Translated: CASSLTLAGNYEQYF. Full variable domain (remainder filled in from reference TRBV5-5 and TRBJ2-7): DAGVTQSPTHLIKTRGQQVTLRCSPISGHKSVSWYQQVLGQGPQFIFQYYEKEERGRGNFPDRFSARQFPNYSSELNVNALLLGDSALYLCASSLTLAGNYEQYFGPGTRLTVT.

This chain joins TRBV12-5 and TRBJ1-1; 8 nucleotides agree with TRBD1. Germline CDR1 LGHNT, CDR2 FRNRAP. Germline trimming cut 5 bases from V and 2 bases from J; bases unmatched to any gene: 7. The CDR3 contains 15 residues. This chain's CDR3 is CASGTLQGGNTEAFF. In DNA form, the CDR3 reads TGTGCTAGTGGTACCTTACAGGGGGGAAACACTGAAGCTTTCTTT.

The V and J genes are TRBV6-6 and TRBJ2-7, with D unclear. The CDR3 spans 14 residues. Germline CDR1 is MNHNY and CDR2 is SVGAGI (reference sequence). Between the trimmed V and J ends, which lost 2 bases and 0 bases, there was a span of 8 bases. CDR3 in amino acids: CASSYDHSSYEQYF. CDR3 nucleotides: TGTGCCAGCAGTTACGATCACAGCTCCTACGAGCAGTACTTC.

CDR3 amino acids: CASSTGLGQPQHF. DNA for the CDR3: TGTGCCAGCAGTACAGGGTTAGGTCAGCCCCAGCATTTT. The chain links TRBV28 to TRBJ1-5; a weak D match, TRBD1 (6 bases). CDR1 and CDR2 (germline): MDHEN, SYDVKM. There are 13 residues in the CDR3. Deletions cut 5 bases from V and 6 bases from J, with 11 bases between.

CDR3: CASSAEQGSGYEQYV. The CDR3 coding sequence is TGTGCCAGCAGTGCTGAGCAGGGATCCGGCTACGAGCAGTACGTC. V usage is TRBV6-1 and J usage is TRBJ2-7; maybe TRBD1 (5 bases). CDR1 and CDR2 (germline): MNHNS, SASEGT. V was pared by 4 bases and J by 3 bases, with 16 bases between. The CDR3 covers 15 residues.

The chain carries TRBV6-5 and TRBJ2-1, with D maybe TRBD2 (6 bases). CDR3 length: 13 amino acids. V gave up 0 bases and J gave up 6 bases, with 6 bases separating them. Germline CDR1 and CDR2: MNHEY and SVGAGI. For the CDR3, the DNA is TGTGCCAGCAGTTACTCTAGCGGCAATGAGCAGTTCTTC. Translating gives CASSYSSGNEQFF.

CDR3 in amino acids: CASSPRDRSIYRSYEQYV. As DNA, the CDR3 is TGTGCCAGCAGCCCCAGGGACAGATCCATATATCGAAGTTACGAGCAGTACGTC. This chain links TRBV11-2 with TRBJ2-7, with 7 bases fitting TRBD1. The J segment lost 4 bases and the V segment lost 5 bases, leaving 20 bases of the junction unmatched. The CDR3 has 18 residues. Germline loops: CDR1 SGHAT, CDR2 FQNNGV.

This chain uses TRBV7-9 with TRBJ2-2; 10 positions match TRBD2. Germline CDR1 and CDR2: SEHNR and FQNEAQ (reference sequence). The length of the CDR3 is 19 residues. V was clipped by 5 bases and J by 1 base; unmatched bases: 13. The CDR3 is CASSRLPGLAIKNTGELFF. CDR3 nucleotides: TGTGCCAGCAGCCGACTTCCGGGACTAGCGATAAAGAACACCGGGGAGCTGTTTTTT.

The rearrangement joins TRBV19 to TRBJ1-1; the D gene is possibly TRBD1 (5 bases). The CDR3 contains 14 residues. The germline gives CDR1 LNHDA, CDR2 SQIVND (reference sequence). The V end was cut by 5 bases, the J end by 5 bases, with 15 bases between. CDR3 in amino acids: CASSPLGETTEAFF. The CDR3 bases are TGTGCCAGTAGTCCATTAGGGGAGACAACTGAAGCTTTCTTT. Combining the CDR3 with reference TRBV19 and TRBJ1-1 gives the whole variable domain DGGITQSPKYLFRKEGQNVTLSCEQNLNHDAMYWYRQDPGQGLRLIYYSQIVNDFQKGDIAEGYSVSREKKESFPLTVTSAQKNPTAFYLCASSPLGETTEAFFGQGTRLTVV.

The chain links TRBV5-1 to TRBJ2-7; no clear D gene. Trimming removed 0 bases at V and 2 bases at J, with 9 bases between. This CDR3 is 14 amino acids long. Germline V gene lookup returns CDR1 SGHRS and CDR2 YFSETQ. CDR3 coding DNA: TGCGCCAGCAGCTTGGCCAGTAACCCCTACGAGCAGTACGTC. This translates into CASSLASNPYEQYV.

The V gene is TRBV6-1, the J gene TRBJ1-1; D unresolved. CDR3 size: 15 residues. Germline assignment: CDR1 MNHNS and CDR2 SASEGT. The ends were cut back, 3 bases at V and 0 bases at J, with 11 bases in the middle. Here the CDR3 reads CASSESRYMNTEAFF. The CDR3 nucleotides read TGTGCCAGCAGTGAGTCAAGGTACATGAACACTGAAGCTTTCTTT.

The CDR3 loop is CASSPGTSGAYEQYV. CDR3 DNA sequence: TGCGCCAGCAGCCCCGGGACTAGCGGGGCCTACGAGCAGTACGTC. The chain uses TRBV4-1 and TRBJ2-7; 13 bases are a match to TRBD2. This CDR3 contains 15 residues. In germline, CDR1 is MGHRA, CDR2 YSYEKL. V shed 4 bases, J shed 2 bases, and the junction held 2 bases outside the gene matches.